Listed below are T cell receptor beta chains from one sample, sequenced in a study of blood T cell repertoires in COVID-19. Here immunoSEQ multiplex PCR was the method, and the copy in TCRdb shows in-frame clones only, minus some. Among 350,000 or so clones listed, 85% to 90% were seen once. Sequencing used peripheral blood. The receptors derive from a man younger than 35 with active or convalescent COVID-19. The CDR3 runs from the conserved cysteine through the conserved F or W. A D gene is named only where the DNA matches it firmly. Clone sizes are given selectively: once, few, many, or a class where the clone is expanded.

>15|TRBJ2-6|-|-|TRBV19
TGTGCCAGTAGTTTTAGGGGAACTGGGGCCAACGTGCTGACTTTC
CASSFRGTGANVLTF
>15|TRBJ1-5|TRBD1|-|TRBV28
TGTGCCAGCAGCCTCACTCAGACAGGGAATCAGCCCCAGCATTTT
CASSLTQTGNQPQHF
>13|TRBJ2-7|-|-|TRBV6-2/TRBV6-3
TGTGCCAGCAGTTATTCCGCAGGGGCCGAGCAGTACTTC
CASSYSAGAEQYF
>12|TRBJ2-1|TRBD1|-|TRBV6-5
TGTGCCAGCAGTTCATTCGGGACAGTCACGTTCTTC
CASSSFGTVTFF
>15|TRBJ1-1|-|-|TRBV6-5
TGTGCCAGCCTGAAGGGCAGGGCACTGAACACTGAAGCTTTCTTT
CASLKGRALNTEAFF
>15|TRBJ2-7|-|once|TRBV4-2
TGTGCCAGCAGCCAAGACCCTCTAGAGCTATACGAGCAGTACTTC
CASSQDPLELYEQYF
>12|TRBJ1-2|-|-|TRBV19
TGTGCCAGTAGAGGGGTAAACTATGGCTACACCTTC
CASRGVNYGYTF
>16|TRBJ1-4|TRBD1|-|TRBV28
TGTGCCAGCAGTTTACCCACGACAGGGTATAATGAAAAACTGTTTTTT
CASSLPTTGYNEKLFF
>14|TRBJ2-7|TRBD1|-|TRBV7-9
TGTGCCAGCAGCCCCCTGGGACAGCCCTACGAGCAGTACTTC
CASSPLGQPYEQYF
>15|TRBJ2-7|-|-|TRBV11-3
TGTGCCAGCAGCCCCATTGGTAGTTCGATCCACGAGCAGTACTTC
CASSPIGSSIHEQYF
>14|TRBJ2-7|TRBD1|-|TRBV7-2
TGTGCCAGCAATCCGGGACAGGGGGCCTACGAGCAGTACTTC
CASNPGQGAYEQYF
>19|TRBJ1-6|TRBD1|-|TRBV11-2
TGTGCCAGCAGCCAACGGGACAGACGGGGGTTCTCCTATAATTCACCCCTCCACTTT
CASSQRDRRGFSYNSPLHF
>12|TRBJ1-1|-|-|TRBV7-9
TGTGCCAGCAGCTTATTTTCAACTGAAGCTTTCTTT
CASSLFSTEAFF
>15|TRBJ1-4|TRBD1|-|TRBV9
TGTGCCAGCAGCCGGGACAGGGATTTTAATGAAAAACTGTTTTTT
CASSRDRDFNEKLFF
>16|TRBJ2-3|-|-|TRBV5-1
TGCGCCAGCAGCTTGGACGGGCCAGGGCCCACAGATACGCAGTATTTT
CASSLDGPGPTDTQYF
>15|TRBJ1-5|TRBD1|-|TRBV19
TGTGCCAGTATCGCACAGGGGGCGCCGCATCAGCCCCAGCATTTT
CASIAQGAPHQPQHF
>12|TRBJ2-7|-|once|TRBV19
TGTGCCAGTAGTATGGGCCGGAACGAGCAGTACTTC
CASSMGRNEQYF
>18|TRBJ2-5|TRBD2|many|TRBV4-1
TGCGCCAGCAGCCAAGGGTTCGGACTAGCGGGGGAACAAGAGACCCAGTACTTC
CASSQGFGLAGEQETQYF
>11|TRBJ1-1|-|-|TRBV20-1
TGCAGCGTATGGAGGCCCACTGAAGCTTTCTTT
CSVWRPTEAFF
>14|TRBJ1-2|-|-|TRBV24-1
TGTGCCACCAGTGACCCTACAGGGTTGAGAGGCTACACCTTC
CATSDPTGLRGYTF
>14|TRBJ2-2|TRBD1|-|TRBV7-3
TGTGCCAGCAGTTGGGACAGTCACACCGGGGAGCTGTTTTTT
CASSWDSHTGELFF